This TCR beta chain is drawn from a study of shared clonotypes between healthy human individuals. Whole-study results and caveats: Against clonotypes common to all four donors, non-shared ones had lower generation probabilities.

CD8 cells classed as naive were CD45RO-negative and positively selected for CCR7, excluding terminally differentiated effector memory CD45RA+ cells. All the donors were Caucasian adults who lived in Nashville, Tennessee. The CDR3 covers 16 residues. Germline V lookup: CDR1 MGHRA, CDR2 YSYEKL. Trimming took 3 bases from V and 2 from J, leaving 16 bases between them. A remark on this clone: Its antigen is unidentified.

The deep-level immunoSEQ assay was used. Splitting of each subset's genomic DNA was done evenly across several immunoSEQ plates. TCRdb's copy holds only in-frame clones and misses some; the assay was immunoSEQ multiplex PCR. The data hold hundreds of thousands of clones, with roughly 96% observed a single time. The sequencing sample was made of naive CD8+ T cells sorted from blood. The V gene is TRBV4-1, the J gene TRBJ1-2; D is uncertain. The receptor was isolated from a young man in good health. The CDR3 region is CASSQNWEGANYGYTF. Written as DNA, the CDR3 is TGCGCCAGCAGCCAGAATTGGGAGGGTGCCAACTATGGCTACACCTTC.